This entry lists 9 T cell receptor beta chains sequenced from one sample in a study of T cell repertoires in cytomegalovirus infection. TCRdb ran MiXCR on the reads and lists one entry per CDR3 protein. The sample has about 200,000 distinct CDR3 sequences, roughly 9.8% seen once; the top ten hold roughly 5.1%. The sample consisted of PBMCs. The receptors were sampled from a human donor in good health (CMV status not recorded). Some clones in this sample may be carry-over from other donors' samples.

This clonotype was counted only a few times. CDR3: CSAPITSLAFF. In DNA form, the CDR3 reads TGCAGTGCTCCCATAACTTCTTTAGCTTTCTTT. This rearrangement joins TRBV20-1 to TRBJ1-1; no clear D. Trimming took 5 bases from V and 10 from J, leaving 14 bases between them. Germline assignment: CDR1 DFQATT and CDR2 SNEGSKA (reference sequence). The CDR3 is 11 amino acids.

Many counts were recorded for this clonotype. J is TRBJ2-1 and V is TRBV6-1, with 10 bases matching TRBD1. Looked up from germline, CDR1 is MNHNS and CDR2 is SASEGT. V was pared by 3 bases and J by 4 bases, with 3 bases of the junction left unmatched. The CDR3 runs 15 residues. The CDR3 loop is CASSETGGFYNEQFF. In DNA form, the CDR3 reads TGTGCCAGCAGTGAGACAGGGGGCTTTTACAATGAGCAGTTCTTC.

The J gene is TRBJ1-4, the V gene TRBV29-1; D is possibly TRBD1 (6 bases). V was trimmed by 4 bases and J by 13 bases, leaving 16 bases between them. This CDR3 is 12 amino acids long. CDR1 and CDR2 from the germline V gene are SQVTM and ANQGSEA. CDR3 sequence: CSVVLGGQSLFF. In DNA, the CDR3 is TGCAGCGTTGTGCTTGGCGGACAGTCACTGTTTTTT.

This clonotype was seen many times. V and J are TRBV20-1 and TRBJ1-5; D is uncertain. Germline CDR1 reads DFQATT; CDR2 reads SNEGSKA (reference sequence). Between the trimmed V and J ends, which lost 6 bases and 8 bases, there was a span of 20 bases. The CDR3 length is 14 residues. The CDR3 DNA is TGCAGTGCCATCAAATCACCGTTTTGGGAGCCCCAGCATTTT. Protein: CSAIKSPFWEPQHF.

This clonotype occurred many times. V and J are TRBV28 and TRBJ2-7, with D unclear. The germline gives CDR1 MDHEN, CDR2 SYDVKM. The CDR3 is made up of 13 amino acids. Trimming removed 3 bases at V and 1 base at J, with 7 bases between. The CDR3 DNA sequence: TGTGCCAGCAGTTTCGAAGTTTCCTACGAGCAGTACTTC. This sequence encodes CASSFEVSYEQYF.

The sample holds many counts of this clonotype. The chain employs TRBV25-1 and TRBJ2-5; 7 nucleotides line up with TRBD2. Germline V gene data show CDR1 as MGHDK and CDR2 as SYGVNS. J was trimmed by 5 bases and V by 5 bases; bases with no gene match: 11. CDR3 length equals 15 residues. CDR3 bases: TGTGCCAGCAGTACTAGCGCCGGGTATTCGGAGACCCAGTACTTC. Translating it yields CASSTSAGYSETQYF.

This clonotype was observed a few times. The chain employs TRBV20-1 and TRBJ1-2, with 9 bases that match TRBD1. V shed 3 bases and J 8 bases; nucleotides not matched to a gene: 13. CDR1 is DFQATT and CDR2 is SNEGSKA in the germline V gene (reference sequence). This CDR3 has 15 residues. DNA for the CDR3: TGCAGTGCTAGGGAATCACAGGGGGCGCTTCAGGGCTACACCTTC. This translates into CSARESQGALQGYTF.

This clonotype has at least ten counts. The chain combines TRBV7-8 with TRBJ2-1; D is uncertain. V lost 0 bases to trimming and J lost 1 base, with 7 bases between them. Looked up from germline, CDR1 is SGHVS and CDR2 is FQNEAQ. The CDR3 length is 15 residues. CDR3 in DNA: TGTGCCAGCAGCTTAGCTGGCTTATCCTACAATGAGCAGTTCTTC. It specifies CASSLAGLSYNEQFF.

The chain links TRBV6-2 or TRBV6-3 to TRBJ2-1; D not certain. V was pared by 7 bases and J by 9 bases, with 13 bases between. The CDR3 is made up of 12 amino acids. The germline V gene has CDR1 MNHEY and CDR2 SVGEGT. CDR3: CASIGGSGEQFF. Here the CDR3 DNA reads TGTGCCAGCATCGGCGGTTCTGGTGAGCAGTTCTTC.